The present TCR beta chain was sequenced within a study of response to subunit inactivated influenza vaccine. TCRdb recomputed calls from the RT-PCR reads with MiXCR, one row per CDR3 protein. The table includes hundreds of thousands of distinct CDR3 sequences, around 20% detected once. This clonotype was seen a few times. Its specificity is not known. With V trimmed by 5 bases and J by 6 bases, 16 bases remained unmatched. The CDR3 loop spans 16 amino acids. CDR1 is MDHEN, CDR2 SYDVKM, per germline. Findings of the study overall: The authors proposed limited new T cell recruitment per seasonal influenza vaccination.

This clonotype was obtained from a man aged 50 to 59 who received an inactivated influenza vaccine. This sample comprised PBMCs from blood, obtained about 5 days after vaccination. J is TRBJ2-7 and V is TRBV28; 7 bases align to TRBD2. CDR3 sequence: CASSPGLVTYLGEQYF. The CDR3, as DNA: TGTGCCAGCAGTCCCGGACTAGTCACCTACTTAGGCGAGCAGTACTTC.